Listed below are T cell receptor beta chains from one sample, sequenced in a study of cytomegalovirus exposure and HLA in healthy donors. TCRdb's table, derived via immunoSEQ multiplex PCR, lists solely in-frame clones and lacks some. Of over 150,000 clones listed, 70% to 90% are singletons. What was sequenced was PBMCs. The receptors shown here come from a woman in her twenties or thirties in good health and CMV-seronegative. CDR3s include the opening cysteine and the closing phenylalanine or tryptophan.

V gene,CDR3 protein
TRBV9,CASSGGGTGELFF
TRBV5-1,CASSQGRSTEAFF
TRBV28,CASSLLDRSYEKLFF
TRBV4-1,CASSPSGGQTYEQYF
TRBV28,CASSLGGTHQPQHF
TRBV5-4,CASSLGGTRETQYF
TRBV16,CASSQGRNYGYTF
TRBV5-4,CASSPGQGAPEQYF
TRBV7-2,CASSLGPGGETQYF
TRBV6-5,CASSSGGTGGYEQYF
TRBV5-4,CASSPSSGKSYEQYF
TRBV5-1,CASSLGGTREETQYF
TRBV5-5,CASSLLVASGNEQFF
TRBV28,CASSLQGASGNTIYF
TRBV11-2,CASSDPGGPKNIQYF
TRBV11-3,CASSLGRVDSPLHF
TRBV6-5,CASGKLAGTNEQFF
TRBV27,CASSPGTGEGTEAFF
TRBV7-8,CASSLSGQFYEQYF
TRBV28,CASTERGLSSYEQYF
TRBV9,CASSVLPSGGALGQFF
TRBV6-1,CASNAAGGRGGYTF
TRBV9,CASSVDANSGNTIYF